The rows below give T cell receptor beta chains drawn from one sample of a study of T cells in Graves' hyperthyroidism and ophthalmopathy. TCRdb itself ran the multiplex PCR reads through MiXCR, one entry per CDR3 protein. The sample has about 420,000 distinct CDR3 sequences, approximately 14% seen once. Sequencing was carried out using blood. These receptors were collected from a woman younger than 30 with Graves' hyperthyroidism. Each CDR3 is given with its conserved first and last residue. The D gene is left open where the match is weak. A clone size is listed for some rows: how often the clone was seen (once, few, many), or a class if it is expanded.

abundance: many
d_gene: NA
v_gene: TRBV19
j_gene: TRBJ1-5
CDR3nt: TGTGCCAGGGAGGGACAACCGAAGAATCAGCCCCAGCATTTT
CDR3aa: CAREGQPKNQPQHF

abundance: many
d_gene: NA
v_gene: TRBV12-3/TRBV12-4
j_gene: TRBJ2-1
CDR3nt: TGTGCCAGCAGTTTTTGGGACCGCGGCTACAATGAGCAGTTCTTC
CDR3aa: CASSFWDRGYNEQFF

abundance: many
d_gene: TRBD2
v_gene: TRBV5-1
j_gene: TRBJ2-1
CDR3nt: TGCGCCAGCAGTTTACTAGCGGGAGGGATCTCTAGGCAGTTCTTC
CDR3aa: CASSLLAGGISRQFF

abundance: few
d_gene: TRBD1
v_gene: TRBV5-1
j_gene: TRBJ2-7
CDR3nt: TGCGCCAGCAGCTTGGTTGGCGGGACAGGGATCGAGCAGTACTTC
CDR3aa: CASSLVGGTGIEQYF

abundance: many
d_gene: TRBD2
v_gene: TRBV20-1
j_gene: TRBJ2-3
CDR3nt: TGCAGTGCTAGAGATAGTTTTAGCGGGGGGCTGGCGGGTACGCAGTATTTT
CDR3aa: CSARDSFSGGLAGTQYF

abundance: NA
d_gene: NA
v_gene: TRBV27
j_gene: TRBJ2-2
CDR3nt: TGTGCCAGCAGTTCTATTAACACCGGGGAGCTGTTTTTT
CDR3aa: CASSSINTGELFF

abundance: few
d_gene: NA
v_gene: TRBV7-9
j_gene: TRBJ1-5
CDR3nt: TGTGCCAGCAGCTTATTCTACCAGCCCCAGCATTTT
CDR3aa: CASSLFYQPQHF

abundance: many
d_gene: TRBD2
v_gene: TRBV6-1
j_gene: TRBJ2-7
CDR3nt: TGTGCCAGCAGTGTAGGACTAGCGGGGACCGTGAACGAGCAGTACTTC
CDR3aa: CASSVGLAGTVNEQYF

abundance: many
d_gene: NA
v_gene: TRBV20-1
j_gene: TRBJ1-6
CDR3nt: TGCAGTGCGAGGTACCAGGGAGATTCACCCCTCCACTTT
CDR3aa: CSARYQGDSPLHF

abundance: NA
d_gene: NA
v_gene: TRBV19
j_gene: TRBJ1-1
CDR3nt: TGTGCCAGTAGTATAGGCGGCAGGTTGCACACTGAAGCTTTCTTT
CDR3aa: CASSIGGRLHTEAFF

abundance: NA
d_gene: TRBD1
v_gene: TRBV11-1
j_gene: TRBJ2-5
CDR3nt: TGTGCCAGCAGCTTCGGACAGGGGGAGCAAGAGACCCAGTACTTC
CDR3aa: CASSFGQGEQETQYF

abundance: NA
d_gene: NA
v_gene: TRBV12-3/TRBV12-4
j_gene: TRBJ1-1
CDR3nt: TGTGCCAGCAGTTTCGGGGTACCTCGCCCTGAAGCTTTCTTT
CDR3aa: CASSFGVPRPEAFF

abundance: many
d_gene: NA
v_gene: TRBV5-1
j_gene: TRBJ2-2
CDR3nt: TGCGCCAGCAAGAGGGACGGCATCGGGAGTGGGGAGCTATTTTTT
CDR3aa: CASKRDGIGSGELFF

abundance: NA
d_gene: NA
v_gene: TRBV28
j_gene: TRBJ2-7
CDR3nt: TGTGCCAGCTCATGGACGACACTAGTGGGGGAGCAGTACTTC
CDR3aa: CASSWTTLVGEQYF

abundance: many
d_gene: TRBD1
v_gene: TRBV12-3/TRBV12-4
j_gene: TRBJ2-1
CDR3nt: TGTGCCAGCAGTTTGATACAGGGGGCGAATGAGCAGTTCTTC
CDR3aa: CASSLIQGANEQFF

abundance: many
d_gene: TRBD1
v_gene: TRBV12-3/TRBV12-4
j_gene: TRBJ1-5
CDR3nt: TGTGCCAGCAGCATCAGGGGGAAGCCCCAGCATTTT
CDR3aa: CASSIRGKPQHF

abundance: NA
d_gene: TRBD2
v_gene: TRBV5-5
j_gene: TRBJ2-1
CDR3nt: TGTGCCAGCAGCGTTACCGGGACTAGCGGTGGGGCGGTGAATGAGCAGTTCTTC
CDR3aa: CASSVTGTSGGAVNEQFF

abundance: few
d_gene: NA
v_gene: TRBV12-3/TRBV12-4
j_gene: TRBJ2-2
CDR3nt: TGTGCCAGCAGTTCCCCCTTTAGCGGGCCAGGGGCCGGGGAGCTGTTTTTT
CDR3aa: CASSSPFSGPGAGELFF

abundance: many
d_gene: TRBD2
v_gene: TRBV2
j_gene: TRBJ2-3
CDR3nt: TGTGCCAGCGCGGGGGGGACTAGCTCCTTGGGAACAGATACGCAGTATTTT
CDR3aa: CASAGGTSSLGTDTQYF

abundance: many
d_gene: TRBD1
v_gene: TRBV13
j_gene: TRBJ2-2
CDR3nt: TGTGCCAGCAGCGGCAGACAGGGTGTCGGCACCGGGGAGCTGTTTTTT
CDR3aa: CASSGRQGVGTGELFF

abundance: many
d_gene: NA
v_gene: TRBV3-1
j_gene: TRBJ2-7
CDR3nt: TGTGCCAGCAGCCAGAAGGGCGGCGAGCAGTACTTC
CDR3aa: CASSQKGGEQYF

abundance: NA
d_gene: NA
v_gene: TRBV9
j_gene: TRBJ2-5
CDR3nt: TGTGCCAGCAGCGTAGCCCCCATGGGGGACTACCAAGAGACCCAGTACTTC
CDR3aa: CASSVAPMGDYQETQYF

abundance: many
d_gene: NA
v_gene: TRBV18
j_gene: TRBJ2-6
CDR3nt: TGTGCCAGCTCACCACCATCCCGCTCTGGGGCCAACGTCCTGACTTTC
CDR3aa: CASSPPSRSGANVLTF

abundance: many
d_gene: NA
v_gene: TRBV2
j_gene: TRBJ1-2
CDR3nt: TGTGCCAGCAGTGGGGATCTAGATGGCTACACCTTC
CDR3aa: CASSGDLDGYTF

abundance: many
d_gene: NA
v_gene: TRBV7-9
j_gene: TRBJ1-1
CDR3nt: TGTGCCAGCAGCTTCTTGGAGACTGACACTGAAGCTTTCTTT
CDR3aa: CASSFLETDTEAFF

abundance: few
d_gene: NA
v_gene: TRBV19
j_gene: TRBJ1-2
CDR3nt: TGTGCCACATTCGGCAGCCCCTATGGCTACACCTTC
CDR3aa: CATFGSPYGYTF

abundance: many
d_gene: NA
v_gene: TRBV5-6
j_gene: TRBJ2-7
CDR3nt: TGTGCCAGCAGCCAAGGAGGGGCCGAGCAGTACTTC
CDR3aa: CASSQGGAEQYF

abundance: NA
d_gene: TRBD1
v_gene: TRBV4-2
j_gene: TRBJ2-7
CDR3nt: TGTGCCAGCAGCTTCCGGACAGGGCGGTCCTACGAGCAGTACTTC
CDR3aa: CASSFRTGRSYEQYF

abundance: many
d_gene: NA
v_gene: TRBV12-3/TRBV12-4
j_gene: TRBJ1-2
CDR3nt: TGTGCCAGCAGTCAAGGACATGGGGGTAACTATGGCTACACCTTC
CDR3aa: CASSQGHGGNYGYTF

abundance: few
d_gene: NA
v_gene: TRBV24-1
j_gene: TRBJ2-3
CDR3nt: TGTGCCACCAGTGAACCCGCCATCCCCGCGCAGTATTTT
CDR3aa: CATSEPAIPAQYF

abundance: NA
d_gene: NA
v_gene: TRBV20-1
j_gene: TRBJ2-1
CDR3nt: TGCAGTGCTAGAGACCTCAACAGGCGCCCCTACAATGAGCAGTTCTTC
CDR3aa: CSARDLNRRPYNEQFF

abundance: many
d_gene: NA
v_gene: TRBV12-3/TRBV12-4
j_gene: TRBJ1-6
CDR3nt: TGTGCCAGCAGTTTCGCCGGGAGTAATTCACCCCTCCACTTT
CDR3aa: CASSFAGSNSPLHF

abundance: many
d_gene: NA
v_gene: TRBV7-2
j_gene: TRBJ2-1
CDR3nt: TGTGCCAGCAGCTTAACCGAGACCAATGAGCAGTTCTTC
CDR3aa: CASSLTETNEQFF

abundance: NA
d_gene: TRBD2
v_gene: TRBV12-3/TRBV12-4
j_gene: TRBJ2-1
CDR3nt: TGTGCCAGCAGTTTAGGGACTAGCGGACTCTCCTACAATGAGCAGTTCTTC
CDR3aa: CASSLGTSGLSYNEQFF

abundance: many
d_gene: NA
v_gene: TRBV5-1
j_gene: TRBJ2-7
CDR3nt: TGCGCCAGCAGCGGCGGGACAGACATCTACGAGCAGTACTTC
CDR3aa: CASSGGTDIYEQYF